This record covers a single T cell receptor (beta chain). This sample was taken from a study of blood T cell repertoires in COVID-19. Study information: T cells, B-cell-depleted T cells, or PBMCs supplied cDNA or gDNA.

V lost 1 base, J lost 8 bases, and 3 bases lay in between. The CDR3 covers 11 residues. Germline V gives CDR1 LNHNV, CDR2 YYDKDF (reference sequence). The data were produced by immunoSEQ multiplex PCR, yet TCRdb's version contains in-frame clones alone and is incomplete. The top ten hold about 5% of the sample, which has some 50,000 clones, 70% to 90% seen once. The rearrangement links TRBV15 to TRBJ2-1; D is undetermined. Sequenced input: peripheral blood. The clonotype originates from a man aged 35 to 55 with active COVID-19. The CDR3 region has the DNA TGTGCCACCAGCAGAGTATATGAGCAGTTCTTC. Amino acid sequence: CATSRVYEQFF.